The source of this T cell receptor beta chain is a study of blood T cells in healthy people across ages. General study results and limits: Roughly linear declines in TCR beta diversity per million T cells occurred with age.

Caucasian individuals from Russia who were healthy and aged roughly 6 to 95 acted as donors. V was shortened by 5 bases and J by 3 bases, with 13 bases between the two germline ends. This CDR3 spans 13 amino acids. CDR1 and CDR2 (germline): SQVTM, ANQGSEA. This clonotype was counted between two and nine times. The antigen is not known. A sample-barcoded 5' primer and a J-beta primer mix were used in a second PCR of about 6 to 11 cycles. TCRdb reprocessed the 5' RACE reads via MiXCR and lists one record per CDR3 protein. Here the sample spans over a million distinct CDR3 sequences, under 30% being singletons. The same sample was also used in a study of T cells of mothers and their children. That investigation notes: Nobody spotted any persistent microchimeric T cell clones.

Sequenced input: blood. This clonotype was sampled from a girl aged 2 to 9 in good health. The gene calls are TRBV29-1 and TRBJ1-2; D is possibly TRBD1 (5 bases). The CDR3 loop reads CSVWPGKDYGYTF. The CDR3, as DNA: TGCAGCGTTTGGCCAGGGAAGGACTATGGCTACACCTTC. The variable domain in full, with the rest retrieved from reference TRBV29-1 and TRBJ1-2, is SAVISQKPSRDICQRGTSLTIQCQVDSQVTMMFWYRQQPGQSLTLIATANQGSEATYESGFVIDKFPISRPNLTFSTLTVSNMSPEDSSIYLCSVWPGKDYGYTFGSGTRLTVV.